This T cell receptor (beta chain) comes out of a study of Ad26.COV2.S vaccination and SARS-CoV-2 variants. Background on the study: COV1001, an Ad26.COV2.S trial, supplied this vaccine-arm donor. Once or twice, 56 days apart, Ad26.COV2.S was delivered intramuscularly.

Method: immunoSEQ multiplex PCR; TCRdb's copy keeps in-frame clones and lacks some. The table includes about 370,000 clones, over 75% detected once. CDR1 and CDR2 (germline): MNHEY, SMNVEV (reference sequence). V lost 4 bases and J lost 9, with 16 bases in between. This CDR3 spans 14 amino acids. Described treatment: around 19 received Ad26.COV2.S at low or high dose, single or two shots; several received placebo; per-sample allocation not given. All samples were drawn on day 63, counting from the first vaccine or placebo injection. The source is a person between 18 and 59 years old who received the Ad26.COV2.S COVID-19 vaccine or a placebo. The chain has TRBV27 and TRBJ2-1, with D perhaps TRBD1 (6 bases). The sequencing here drew on peripheral blood, taken in a trial of Ad26.COV2.S vaccine versus placebo. CDR3 region: CASSSRGKVVEQFF. CDR3 nucleotide sequence: TGTGCCAGCAGTTCAAGGGGGAAGGTTGTTGAGCAGTTCTTC.